This T cell receptor (beta chain) was identified during a study of T-cell memory formation after mild COVID-19. Trimming at V came to 4 bases and at J to 6 bases, leaving 8 bases not matched to a gene. From germline, CDR1 is SGHTA and CDR2 FQGNSA. CDR3 size: 15 residues. TCRdb called the 5' RACE reads again in MiXCR, with one record for every CDR3 protein. The table lists roughly 500,000 distinct CDR3 sequences, roughly 20% of them singletons. The origin of this receptor is an adult woman who had mild COVID-19 (a few samples of this study predate the infection). Cell type and time point are not known. This chain uses TRBV7-2 with TRBJ2-7, with TRBD1 matching over 11 bases. The sequencing input was PBMCs or a T cell subset sorted from them (not recorded which). In nucleotides, the CDR3 is TGTGCCAGCAGCTATCCGGGACAGGGGGGCGTCGAGCAGTACTTC. Translation gives CASSYPGQGGVEQYF.